The sample holds many counts of the clone carrying this T cell receptor beta chain. Its antigen is not known. This specimen comes from a study of identical twins. CDR1 is SGHRS and CDR2 is YFSETQ in the germline V gene. The CDR3 has 16 residues. Between the trimmed V and J ends, which lost 2 bases and 0 bases, there was a span of 13 bases. Overall study findings and caveats: Analyses based on zero insertions could be partly confounded by invariant MAIT and iNKT cells.

TCRdb used MiXCR to reprocess the 5' RACE reads, holding one entry per CDR3 protein. The sample consists of hundreds of thousands of distinct CDR3 sequences, 5.5% to 6.5% of them appearing once. This TCR came from a man aged 18-30 years in good health. This sequence joins TRBV5-1 and TRBJ2-3; perhaps TRBD2 as D (5 bases). The sequenced sample consisted of naive T cells sorted from blood. CDR3 residues: CASSLPGLGSTDTQYF. DNA of the CDR3: TGCGCCAGCAGCTTACCCGGACTCGGGAGCACAGATACGCAGTATTTT.